The clone carrying this T cell receptor (beta chain) was found a few times. V lost 2 bases and J lost 7; bases outside the gene matches: 7. The CDR3 is 16 amino acids. Germline V gene data show CDR1 as SGHNT and CDR2 as YENEEA. In the original analysis: Researchers report that nucleated cell counts were estimated from reference gene primer amplification. Clones were sequenced by immunoSEQ multiplex PCR, and TCRdb holds only the in-frame ones, with some missing. That table supplies the V and J calls and clone size; D and trimming were determined from the DNA. The sample yields 200,000 to 300,000 clones, 88% seen once. The data are from a study of blood T cell repertoires in COVID-19. As for the study in general: The origin of the acute and convalescent COVID-19 samples was the United States, Italy and Spain. PBMCs, B-cell-depleted T cells, or T cells were the source of the cDNA or gDNA that made up the material.

Participants were aged about 18 to 90 years from around 25 US areas. V and J are TRBV11-3 and TRBJ1-6, with 8 bases fitting TRBD1. The clonotype originates from a woman aged 40 to 50 with acute COVID-19. The sequenced material came from PBMCs or T cells enriched from blood (not recorded which). In nucleotides, the CDR3 is TGTGCCAGCAGCTTAAACCCGGGACAGGCCAATTCACCCCTCCACTTT. This encodes CASSLNPGQANSPLHF.